Here is one T cell receptor beta chain with its context. The antigen is not known. This specimen comes from a study of T cell responses to AZD1222 COVID-19 vaccine. Whole-study results and caveats: Variant regions that are unmutated are reportedly the target of nearly half of spike-specific TCRs. Across the whole spike, CD4 TCRs peaked at regions 160-218 and 743-854. Spike-specific TCR repertoires showed rising breadth and depth after two AZD1222 doses. The study sampled repertoires only after the peak T cell response.

Only in-frame clones appear in the TCRdb table, and some are missing; sequencing was by immunoSEQ multiplex PCR. This sample has roughly 120,000 clones, with 91% found just once. Sequencing was performed on peripheral blood, taken on day 0 of AZD1222 vaccination. The TCR was taken from an adult in good health.

The CDR3 region is CASERGGSNQPQHF. CDR3 nucleotide sequence: TGTGCCAGCGAACGGGGCGGGAGCAATCAGCCCCAGCATTTT. The rearrangement joins TRBV28 to TRBJ1-5; TRBD1 is a possible D gene (5 bases). The germline gives CDR1 MDHEN, CDR2 SYDVKM. The CDR3 covers 14 residues. With 8 bases removed from V and 1 base from J, the gap between germline ends came to 12 bases.